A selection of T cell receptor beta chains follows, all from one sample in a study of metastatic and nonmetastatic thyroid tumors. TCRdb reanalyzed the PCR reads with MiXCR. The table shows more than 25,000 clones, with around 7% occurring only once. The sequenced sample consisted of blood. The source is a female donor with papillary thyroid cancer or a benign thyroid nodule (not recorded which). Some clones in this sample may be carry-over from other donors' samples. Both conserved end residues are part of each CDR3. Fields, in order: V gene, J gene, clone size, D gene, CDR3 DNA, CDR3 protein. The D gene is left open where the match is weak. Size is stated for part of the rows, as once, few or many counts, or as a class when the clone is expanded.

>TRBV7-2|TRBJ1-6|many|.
TGTGCCAGCAGTCTAGGGACGCCTAATTCACCCCTCCACTTT
CASSLGTPNSPLHF
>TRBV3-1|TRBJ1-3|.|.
TGTGCCAGCAGCCAGGGGCTGATACTCTCTGGAAACACCATATATTTT
CASSQGLILSGNTIYF
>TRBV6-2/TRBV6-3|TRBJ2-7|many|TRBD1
TGTGCCAGCGTCGGGGACAGGGGATACGAGCAGTACTTC
CASVGDRGYEQYF
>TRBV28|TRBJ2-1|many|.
TGTGCCACTGGCCGGGGTGGAAATGAGCAGTTCTTC
CATGRGGNEQFF
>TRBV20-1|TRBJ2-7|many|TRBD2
TGCAGTGCTCCAAAAAAAAAGCGGGAGGGCCCGTACGAGCAGTACTTC
CSAPKKKREGPYEQYF
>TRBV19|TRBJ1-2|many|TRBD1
TGTGCCAGTAGGCTGATAGGGACAGGGGGCTTCTATGGCTACACCTTC
CASRLIGTGGFYGYTF
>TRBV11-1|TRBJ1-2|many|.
TGTGCCAGCAGCTTATCTTCCGGGACGGACTTCTATGGCTACACCTTC
CASSLSSGTDFYGYTF
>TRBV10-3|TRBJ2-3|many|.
TGTGCCATCAGTGTGTCACCCCTTAGCACAGATACGCAGTATTTT
CAISVSPLSTDTQYF
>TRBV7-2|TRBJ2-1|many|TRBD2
TGTGCCAGCAGCTCTAGGACTAGCTCCTACAATGAGCAGTTCTTC
CASSSRTSSYNEQFF
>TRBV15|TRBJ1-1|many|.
TGTGCCACCAGCAGATCCGGGACACAGAACACTGAAGCTTTCTTT
CATSRSGTQNTEAFF
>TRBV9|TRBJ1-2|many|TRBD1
TGTGCCAGCAGCTCGGACCTGACAGGGGGCAAAGATGGCTACACCTTC
CASSSDLTGGKDGYTF
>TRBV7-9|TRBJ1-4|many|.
TGTGCCAGCAGCTTAGCGCGAAGTTCTAATGAAAAACTGTTTTTT
CASSLARSSNEKLFF
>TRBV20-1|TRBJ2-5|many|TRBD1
TGCAGTGCTAGTACCGGGCGGACAGGCCAACAAGAGACCCAGTACTTC
CSASTGRTGQQETQYF
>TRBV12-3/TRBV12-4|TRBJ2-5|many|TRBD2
TGTGCCAGCAGCTCCCCCGGTTGGGGCGGGAGAGAGACCCAGTACTTC
CASSSPGWGGRETQYF
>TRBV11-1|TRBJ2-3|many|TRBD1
TGTGCCAGCAGCTTAGATACAGGGGGTTTAGCAGATACGCAGTATTTT
CASSLDTGGLADTQYF
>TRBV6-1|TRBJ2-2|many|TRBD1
TGTGCCAGCAGGGGACAGGGACACACCGGGGAGCTGTTTTTT
CASRGQGHTGELFF
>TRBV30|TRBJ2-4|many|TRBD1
TGTGCCTGGAGCTTACAGGGGTCGGACATTCAGTACTTC
CAWSLQGSDIQYF
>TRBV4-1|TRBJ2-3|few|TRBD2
TGCGCCAGCAGCCAAGCCCGGGAGGCGGATACGCAGTATTTT
CASSQAREADTQYF
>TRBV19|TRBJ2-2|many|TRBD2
TGTGCCAGTAGTAGGGGACTAGCGGGAGGAGGCGGGGAGCTGTTTTTT
CASSRGLAGGGGELFF
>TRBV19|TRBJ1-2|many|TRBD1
TGTGCCAGTAGTAAGGGACAGATTAACTATGGCTACACCTTC
CASSKGQINYGYTF
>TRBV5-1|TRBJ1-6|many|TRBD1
TGCGCCAGCAGCTCAAACCGGGACAGGGGGCTTTCACCCCTCCACTTT
CASSSNRDRGLSPLHF
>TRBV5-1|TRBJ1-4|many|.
TGCGCCAGCAGCTTAACTACAACTAATGAAAAACTGTTTTTT
CASSLTTTNEKLFF
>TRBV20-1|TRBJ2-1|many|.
TGCAGTGCTAGAGTCCTAGCGATCGGTGGCAATGAGCAGTTCTTC
CSARVLAIGGNEQFF
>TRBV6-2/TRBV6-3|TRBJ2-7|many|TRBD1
TGTGCCAGCAGTACGCCCGGGACAGGGCAATACGAGCAGTACTTC
CASSTPGTGQYEQYF
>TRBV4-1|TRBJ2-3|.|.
TGCGCCAGCAGCCAACGCCGGGTTCTGACTAGAAGGGAAAGCACAGATACGCAGTATTTT
CASSQRRVLTRRESTDTQYF
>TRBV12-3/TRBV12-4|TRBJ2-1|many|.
TGTGCCAGCACTCAAGGGGCCTATGAGCAGTTCTTC
CASTQGAYEQFF
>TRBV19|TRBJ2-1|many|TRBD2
TGTGCCAGTAGAGAGGGAGCGGGAGGGTTGTACAATGAGCAGTTCTTC
CASREGAGGLYNEQFF
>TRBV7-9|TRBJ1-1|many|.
TGTGCCAGCAGCTCCCTAGGAGAAGCTTTCTTT
CASSSLGEAFF
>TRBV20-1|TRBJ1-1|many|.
TGCAGTGCTAGACAATCCCGGACACTGAACACTGAAGCTTTCTTT
CSARQSRTLNTEAFF
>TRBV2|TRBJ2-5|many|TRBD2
TGTGCCAGCAGGGGTCGCGGGAGGGGAGAGACCCAGTACTTC
CASRGRGRGETQYF
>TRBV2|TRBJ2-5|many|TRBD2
TGTGCCAGCAGTTTCCTCGCGGGAGAAGAGACCCAGTACTTC
CASSFLAGEETQYF
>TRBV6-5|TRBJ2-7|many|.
TGTGCCAGCAGTTACACCCAGGGGGGGACCGAGCAGTACTTC
CASSYTQGGTEQYF
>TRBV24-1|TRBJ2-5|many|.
TGTGCCACCGGGTACCAAGAGACCCAGTACTTC
CATGYQETQYF
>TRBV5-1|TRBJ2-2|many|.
TGCGCCAGCAGCCTGACAGTGAACACCGGGGAGCTGTTTTTT
CASSLTVNTGELFF
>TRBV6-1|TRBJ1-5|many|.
TGTGCCAGCCTGCAGGAATATAGCAATCAGCCCCAGCATTTT
CASLQEYSNQPQHF
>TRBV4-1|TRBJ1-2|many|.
TGCGCCAGCAGCCGGACCGACAACTACACCTTC
CASSRTDNYTF
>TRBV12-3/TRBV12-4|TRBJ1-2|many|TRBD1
TGTGCCAGCAGTTTAAGGGGGACAGTACACTATGGCTACACCTTC
CASSLRGTVHYGYTF
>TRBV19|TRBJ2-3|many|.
TGTGCCAGTAGTATAATGAGGGGACACTCTTTCACAGATACGCAGTATTTT
CASSIMRGHSFTDTQYF
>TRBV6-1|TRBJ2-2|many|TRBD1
TGTGCCAGCAGTACCGGGACAGGGGGTAACACCGGGGAGCTGTTTTTT
CASSTGTGGNTGELFF
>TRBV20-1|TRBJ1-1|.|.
TGCAGCGCTAGGGTTGTTCGGTCAGAGGTGAACAATGAAGCTTTCTTT
CSARVVRSEVNNEAFF
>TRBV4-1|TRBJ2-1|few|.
TGCGCCAGCAGCCAAGATCTCCGGGATGAGCAGTTCTTC
CASSQDLRDEQFF
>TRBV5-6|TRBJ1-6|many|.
TGTGCCAGCAGCTTGGAGGGCTACGTGGAGTCACCCCTCCACTTT
CASSLEGYVESPLHF
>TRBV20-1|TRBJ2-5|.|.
TGCAGTGCTAGAGATTATAACAGGAATACGGAGACCCAGTACTTC
CSARDYNRNTETQYF
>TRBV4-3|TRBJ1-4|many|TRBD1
TGCGCCAGCAGCCCACTAACCGGGACAGGGGGTGAAAAACTGTTTTTT
CASSPLTGTGGEKLFF
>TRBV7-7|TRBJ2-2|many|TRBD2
TGTGCTAGCAGCAAAGCGGGGGGTAAAACCGGGGAGCTGTTTTTT
CASSKAGGKTGELFF
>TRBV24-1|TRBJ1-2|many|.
TGTGCCACCCAAAAAGGGGCTCGGTATGGCTACACCTTC
CATQKGARYGYTF
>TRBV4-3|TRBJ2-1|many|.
TGCGCCAGCAGCCAAGATCAACGCCGGGGTGAGCAGTTCTTC
CASSQDQRRGEQFF